Detailed here is one T cell receptor (beta chain). What it binds is not known. This sequence may be a read error, since a much larger clone differs from it by one base. The data were taken from a study of CD8 T cells in ankylosing spondylitis. General study findings and limits: Disease-linked clones were reportedly significantly enriched in matched ankylosing spondylitis synovial fluid.

The CDR3 is 15 amino acids. The germline V gene encodes CDR1 MGHRA and CDR2 YSYEKL. TCRdb re-called the 5' RACE reads through MiXCR, storing one row per CDR3 protein. The sample gives around 130,000 distinct CDR3 sequences, around 9.7% of which show up once; approximately 3.6% is in the top ten. The genes are TRBV4-1 and TRBJ2-3; D is uncertain. This TCR came from a male donor with ankylosing spondylitis or in good health (not recorded which). Sequenced sample: blood, either unsorted or a sorted T cell fraction (not recorded which). The chain's CDR3 is CASIQGRGITDTQYF. The CDR3 nucleotides read TGCGCCAGCATCCAAGGTAGAGGAATCACAGATACGCAGTATTTT.